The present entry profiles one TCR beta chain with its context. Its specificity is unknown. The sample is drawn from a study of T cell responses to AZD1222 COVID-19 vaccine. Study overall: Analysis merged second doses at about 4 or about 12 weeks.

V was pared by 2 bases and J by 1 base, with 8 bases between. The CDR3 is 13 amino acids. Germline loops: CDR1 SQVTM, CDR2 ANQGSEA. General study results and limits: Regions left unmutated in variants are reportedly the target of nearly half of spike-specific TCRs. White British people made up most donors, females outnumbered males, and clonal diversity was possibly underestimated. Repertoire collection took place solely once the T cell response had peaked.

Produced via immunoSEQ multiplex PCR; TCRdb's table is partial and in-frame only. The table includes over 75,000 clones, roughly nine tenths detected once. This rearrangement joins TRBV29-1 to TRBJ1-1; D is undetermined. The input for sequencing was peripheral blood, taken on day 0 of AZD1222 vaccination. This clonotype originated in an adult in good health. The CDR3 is CSVELGSNTEAFF. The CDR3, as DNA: TGCAGCGTTGAATTGGGGTCGAACACTGAAGCTTTCTTT.